The next 14 T cell receptor beta chains were all read from a single sample in a study of T cells in localized non-small cell lung cancer. Repertoires were generated with immunoSEQ multiplex PCR, while TCRdb's copy carries only in-frame clones and drops some. Altogether around 1,800 clones are present, nearly 25% being singletons, with the ten largest covering about 29%. Sample: normal lung tissue next to the tumor, taken before any cancer treatment. The receptors come from a male donor older than 55 with stage II squamous cell lung carcinoma.

The chain recombines TRBV6-8 with TRBJ1-4; D not resolved. The CDR3 is made up of 16 amino acids. Per the germline V gene, CDR1 is MNHGY and CDR2 is SAAAGT. The germline V and J ends were trimmed by 0 bases and 5 bases, with 13 bases remaining between them. The DNA for the CDR3 is TGTGCCAGCAGTTACTCGAGTTCGACGCCCAATGAAAAACTGTTTTTT. Translating gives CASSYSSSTPNEKLFF.

This clone has just a few counts. V and J are TRBV6-8 and TRBJ1-6; weak D call: TRBD1 (6 bases). This CDR3 contains 14 residues. V was clipped by 7 bases and J by 4 bases, with 11 bases between them. Germline CDR1 is MNHGY and CDR2 is SAAAGT. The CDR3 nucleotides read TGTGCCAGCAACGACAGGCCGTATAATTCACCCCTCCACTTT. Protein sequence: CASNDRPYNSPLHF.

V gene TRBV6-8 combines with J gene TRBJ1-2, with TRBD1 as a possible D gene (5 bases). The CDR3 is 15 residues long. V lost 2 bases and J 5 bases, leaving 15 bases between the germline ends. The germline V gene encodes CDR1 MNHGY and CDR2 SAAAGT. CDR3 coding DNA: TGTGCCAGCAGTTACAGTCCGGGACCGCCGTATGGCTACACCTTC. Amino acid sequence: CASSYSPGPPYGYTF.

This clone was found a few times. The gene calls are TRBV11-3 and TRBJ2-5; D tentatively fits TRBD1 or TRBD2 (5 bases each). Trimming shortened V by 8 bases and J by 6 bases, and 19 bases separated the two germline ends. This CDR3 spans 14 amino acids. Germline values: CDR1 SGHNT, CDR2 YENEEA. CDR3 sequence reads: CASGLVRQGQTQYF. In DNA form, the CDR3 reads TGTGCCAGCGGGCTGGTGAGGCAGGGACAGACCCAGTACTTC.

The rearrangement joins TRBV19 to TRBJ1-3; D is perhaps TRBD1 (6 bases). The germline CDR1 and CDR2 sequences are LNHDA and SQIVND (reference sequence). Trimming removed 3 bases at V and 0 bases at J, with 12 bases between. The CDR3 loop spans 16 amino acids. The CDR3 region has the DNA TGTGCCAGTAGTATTGGAGAACAGGGCTCTGGAAACACCATATATTTT. It codes for CASSIGEQGSGNTIYF.

CDR3 nucleotides: TGTGCCAGCAGTTACCCCGGGACACACCAACTCAATCAGCCCCAGCATTTT. It translates to CASSYPGTHQLNQPQHF. The genes are TRBV6-8 and TRBJ1-5, with D maybe TRBD1 (6 bases). CDR3 length: 17 amino acids. The V gene lost 2 bases and the J gene lost 3 bases, with 17 bases spanning the gap. Germline V gene data show CDR1 as MNHGY and CDR2 as SAAAGT.

This clone was observed a handful of times. The chain has TRBV11-3 and TRBJ2-1; 9 bases align to TRBD1. From germline, CDR1 is SGHNT and CDR2 YENEEA. Trimming cost V 8 bases and J 6 bases; bases outside gene matches: 11. The CDR3 covers 15 residues. CDR3 protein: CASEGYRGRVNEQFF. The DNA for the CDR3 is TGTGCCAGCGAGGGCTACAGGGGGCGAGTCAATGAGCAGTTCTTC.

The chain combines TRBV15 with TRBJ1-1; D might be TRBD1 (5 bases). Germline V gene sequence: CDR1 LNHNV, CDR2 YYDKDF (reference sequence). Trimming removed 0 bases from V and 6 bases from J, with 20 bases in between. This CDR3 comprises 17 residues. The CDR3, as DNA: TGTGCCACCAGCAGAGATCGGGGGGACCGTGTTGGATCTGAAGCTTTCTTT. This encodes CATSRDRGDRVGSEAFF.

V gene TRBV12-5 combines with J gene TRBJ2-2; possibly TRBD1 or TRBD2 for D (5 bases each). This CDR3 contains 14 residues. CDR1 is LGHNT, CDR2 FRNRAP, per germline. V lost 5 bases and J 3 bases, leaving 10 bases between the germline ends. The CDR3 bases are TGTGCTAGTGGTCGGGACCGATACACCGGGGAGCTGTTTTTT. Amino acid sequence: CASGRDRYTGELFF.

This clone came up a few times. V and J are TRBV30 and TRBJ1-1; D is undetermined. Deletions cut 3 bases from V and 4 bases from J, with 9 bases between. Germline V gene lookup returns CDR1 GTSNPN and CDR2 SVGIG (reference sequence). The CDR3 has 12 amino acids. CDR3 protein: CAWRQMGTEAFF. In DNA form, the CDR3 reads TGTGCCTGGAGACAGATGGGCACTGAAGCTTTCTTT. Drawing the rest from reference TRBV30 and TRBJ1-1, the complete variable domain is SQTIHQWPATLVQPVGSPLSLECTVEGTSNPNLYWYRQAAGRGLQLLFYSVGIGQISSEVPQNLSASRPQDRQFILSSKKLLLSDSGFYLCAWRQMGTEAFFGQGTRLTVV.

This clone was seen a few times. The chain uses TRBV6-8 and TRBJ2-2; 12 bases line up with TRBD2. V lost 2 bases to trimming and J lost 5 bases; unmatched junction nucleotides: 0. The CDR3 is made up of 15 amino acids. Germline V gene lookup returns CDR1 MNHGY and CDR2 SAAAGT. CDR3 sequence reads: CASSYGLAGTGELFF. The CDR3 DNA reads as TGTGCCAGCAGTTACGGACTAGCGGGGACCGGGGAGCTGTTTTTT.

The V call is TRBV6-8, the J call TRBJ1-5; no firm D call. Trimming removed 2 bases from V and 4 bases from J, with 6 bases in between. The germline V gene has CDR1 MNHGY and CDR2 SAAAGT. This CDR3 spans 13 amino acids. CDR3 sequence reads: CASSYGRNQPQHF. CDR3 sequence (DNA): TGTGCCAGCAGTTACGGCAGAAATCAGCCCCAGCATTTT.

This clone was recorded a few times. The chain employs TRBV11-3 and TRBJ2-1, with 12 bases aligning to TRBD2. The CDR3 sequence is 17 residues long. Germline assignment: CDR1 SGHNT and CDR2 YENEEA. The V segment lost 5 bases and the J segment 2 bases; nucleotides outside the gene matches: 7. CDR3 residues: CASSLRTSGTTYNEQFF. CDR3 coding DNA: TGTGCCAGCAGCCTACGGACTAGCGGGACAACCTACAATGAGCAGTTCTTC.

J is TRBJ2-1 and V is TRBV18; TRBD1 matches 8 bases. This CDR3 spans 18 amino acids. Germline CDR1 KGHSH, CDR2 LQKENI. The junction had 13 bases not matched to a gene; V was cut back by 3 bases and J by 3 bases. CDR3 sequence: CASSPPAPPGGFYNEQFF. The DNA for the CDR3 is TGTGCCAGCTCACCCCCAGCCCCCCCAGGGGGCTTCTACAATGAGCAGTTCTTC.